This T cell receptor beta chain was obtained from a study of OX40 agonist ivuxolimab in advanced cancers. Study at large: Partial responses were achieved by three patients, of whom one had hepatocellular carcinoma and two had cutaneous melanoma. General study results and limits: CD8+ T cells averaged more expanded clones than CD4+.

Concerning this clone itself: Its antigen is still unknown.

Sequencing used immunoSEQ multiplex PCR; TCRdb keeps in-frame clones, though not all of them. This repertoire shows just under 65,000 clones, over 75% found once; its top ten account for about 1%. Germline-derived CDR1 and CDR2 are SGHAT and FQNNGV. V dropped 4 bases and J dropped 9 bases, with 10 bases sitting between them. CDR3 length: 13 residues. V gene TRBV11-2 combines with J gene TRBJ1-6; D is unresolved. The origin of this receptor is an adult with an advanced solid tumor such as melanoma, head and neck, liver or kidney cancer. Material: CD4+ or CD8+ T cells sorted from blood, obtained in a trial of the OX40 agonist ivuxolimab. This CDR3 is CASSSGPGSPLHF. The CDR3 DNA sequence: TGTGCCAGCAGCTCCGGGCCGGGTTCACCCCTCCACTTT. Full variable domain (remainder filled in from reference TRBV11-2 and TRBJ1-6): EAGVAQSPRYKIIEKRQSVAFWCNPISGHATLYWYQQILGQGPKLLIQFQNNGVVDDSQLPKDRFSAERLKGVDSTLKIQPAKLEDSAVYLCASSSGPGSPLHFGNGTRLTVT.